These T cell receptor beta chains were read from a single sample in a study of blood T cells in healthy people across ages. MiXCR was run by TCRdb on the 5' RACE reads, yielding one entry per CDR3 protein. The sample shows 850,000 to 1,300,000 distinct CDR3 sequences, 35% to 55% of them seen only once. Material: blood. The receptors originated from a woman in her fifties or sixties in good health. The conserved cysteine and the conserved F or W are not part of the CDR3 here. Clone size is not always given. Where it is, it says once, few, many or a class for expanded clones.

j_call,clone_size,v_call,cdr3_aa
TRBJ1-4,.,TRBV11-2,ASRRRGEGEKLF
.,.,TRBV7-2,ASSLGAGGKETQY
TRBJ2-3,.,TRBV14,ASSQDQRLAAQDTQY
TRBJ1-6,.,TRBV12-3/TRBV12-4,ASSGQGYSPLH
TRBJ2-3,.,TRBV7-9,ASSPTHVGTDTQY
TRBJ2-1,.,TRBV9,ASSLVSYEQF
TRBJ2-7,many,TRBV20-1,SASQPTSANYEQY
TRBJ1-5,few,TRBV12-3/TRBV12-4,ASSLTSFEPQH
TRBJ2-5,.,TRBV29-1,SVDPDYREGRGQEETQY
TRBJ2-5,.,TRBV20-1,SAAIRTGTGTQY
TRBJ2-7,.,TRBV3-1,ASSQDRRTYEQY
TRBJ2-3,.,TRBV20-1,SATRVKHSTDTQY
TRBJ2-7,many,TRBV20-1,SAWDYQDYEQY
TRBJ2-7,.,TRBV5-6,ASSLSSGRVEQY
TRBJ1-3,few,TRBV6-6,ASSYGNTIY
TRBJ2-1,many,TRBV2,ASRGGSYNEQF
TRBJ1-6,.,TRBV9,ASSGSGQGNSPLH
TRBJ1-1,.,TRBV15,ATSRSSMNTEAF
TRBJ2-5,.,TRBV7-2,ASSYRVGVAIETQY
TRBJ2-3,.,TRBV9,ASSAGLAGGTDTQY
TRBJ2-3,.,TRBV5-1,ASSASQGSTDTQY
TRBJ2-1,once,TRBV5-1,ASSPWIAGAYNEQF
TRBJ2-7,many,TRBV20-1,SASAHVDYEQY
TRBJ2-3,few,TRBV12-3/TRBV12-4,ASSFQAGGETDTQY
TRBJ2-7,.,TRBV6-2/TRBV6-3,ASSYGRAIEQY
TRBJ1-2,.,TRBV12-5,ASGLGTNYGYT
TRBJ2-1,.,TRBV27,ASSSSVTNYNEQF
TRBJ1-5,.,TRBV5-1,ASSYRDYPWDSNQPQH
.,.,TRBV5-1,ASSLVPRLVENIQY
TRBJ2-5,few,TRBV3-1,ASSQDEIHQETQY
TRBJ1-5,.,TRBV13,ASSLGRRDGNQPQH
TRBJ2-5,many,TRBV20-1,SGVPGPPMGTQY
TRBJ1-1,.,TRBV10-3,AISDDRGRNTEAF
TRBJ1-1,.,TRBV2,ASSETTGYTEAF
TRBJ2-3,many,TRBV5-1,ASSLAGVGTDTQY
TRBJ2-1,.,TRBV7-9,ASSPPGLAGEQF
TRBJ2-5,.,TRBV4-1,ASSERLATQETQY
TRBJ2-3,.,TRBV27,ASSLSGQGPMGTDTQY
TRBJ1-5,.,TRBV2,ASSGGDSNQPQH
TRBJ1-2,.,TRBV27,ASRTGTQRGYT
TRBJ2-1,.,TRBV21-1,ASSRQLAGSSYNEQF
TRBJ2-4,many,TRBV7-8,ASRKGTGGTNIQY
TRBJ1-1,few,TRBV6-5,ASSYSDDPNTEAF
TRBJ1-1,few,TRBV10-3,AIRNDGTMNTEAF
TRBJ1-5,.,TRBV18,ASSKDRDQPQH
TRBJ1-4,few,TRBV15,ATSRDGGATNEKLF
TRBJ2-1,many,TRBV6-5,ASSARDTPYNEQF
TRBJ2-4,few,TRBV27,ASRGGQTKNIQY
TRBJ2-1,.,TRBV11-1,ASSPARSGRRNEQF
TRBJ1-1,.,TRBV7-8,ASSPTGLPPYNTEAF
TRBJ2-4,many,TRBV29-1,SVSAGVKNIQY
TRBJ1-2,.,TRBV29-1,SVKGTGKYGYT
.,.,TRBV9,ASNHETGAEQY
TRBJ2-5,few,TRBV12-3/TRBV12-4,ASSSPGLGGQETQY
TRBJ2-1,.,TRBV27,ASSAIGARNNEQF
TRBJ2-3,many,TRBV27,ASAKGARLTDTQY
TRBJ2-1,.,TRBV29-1,SVSSGAYNEQF
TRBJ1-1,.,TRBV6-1,ASREAWDSMNTEAF